This is a list of T cell receptor beta chains from one sample in a study of blood T cell repertoires in COVID-19. Method: immunoSEQ multiplex PCR; TCRdb's copy keeps in-frame clones and lacks some. This sample yields 180,000 or so clones, of which approximately 88% are seen a single time; 4% to 5% belongs to the top ten. Sequenced sample: peripheral blood. The receptors were gathered from a woman in her 30s with acute or convalescent COVID-19. Both conserved end residues are part of each CDR3. Fields, in order: clone size, J gene, V gene, D gene, CDR3 length, CDR3 protein, CDR3 DNA. A D gene is named only where the DNA matches it firmly. Where a row states a size, it is once, few, many or the class of an expanded clone; other rows omit it.

size: once; J: TRBJ2-7; V: TRBV28; D: -; length: 11; CDR3: CASSRGYEQYF; DNA: TGTGCCAGCAGTCGAGGCTACGAGCAGTACTTC
size: -; J: TRBJ2-3; V: TRBV11-2; D: -; length: 15; CDR3: CASSLGFRGTDTQYF; DNA: TGTGCCAGCAGCTTAGGTTTCCGCGGAACAGATACGCAGTATTTT
size: -; J: TRBJ1-4; V: TRBV5-6; D: -; length: 12; CDR3: CASSLISEKLFF; DNA: TGTGCCAGCAGCTTGATTTCAGAAAAACTGTTTTTT
size: -; J: TRBJ2-6; V: TRBV20-1; D: TRBD1; length: 17; CDR3: CSASLPNTGGGANVLTF; DNA: TGCAGTGCTAGTCTTCCGAACACAGGGGGAGGGGCCAACGTCCTGACTTTC
size: -; J: TRBJ1-1; V: TRBV9; D: -; length: 14; CDR3: CASSRASGDTEAFF; DNA: TGTGCCAGCAGCCGGGCTTCGGGGGACACTGAAGCTTTCTTT
size: -; J: TRBJ2-3; V: TRBV15; D: -; length: 15; CDR3: CATSRETASTDTQYF; DNA: TGTGCCACCAGCAGAGAGACAGCTAGCACAGATACGCAGTATTTT
size: few; J: TRBJ2-5; V: TRBV13; D: -; length: 12; CDR3: CASCGREETQYF; DNA: TGTGCCAGCTGTGGCAGGGAAGAGACCCAGTACTTC
size: -; J: TRBJ2-2; V: TRBV6-5; D: -; length: 13; CDR3: CASREDGGRQLFF; DNA: TGTGCCAGCAGGGAGGACGGAGGCCGTCAGCTGTTTTTT
size: -; J: TRBJ1-4; V: TRBV12-3/TRBV12-4; D: -; length: 13; CDR3: CASSLGSREKLFF; DNA: TGTGCCAGCAGTTTGGGCTCTCGGGAAAAACTGTTTTTT
size: -; J: TRBJ1-2; V: TRBV28; D: -; length: 12; CDR3: CASSGQYYGYTF; DNA: TGTGCCAGCAGTGGACAGTATTATGGCTACACCTTC
size: -; J: TRBJ1-1; V: TRBV2; D: TRBD1; length: 12; CDR3: CAWRGLGTEAFF; DNA: TGTGCCTGGAGGGGGCTAGGGACTGAAGCTTTCTTT
size: -; J: TRBJ2-1; V: TRBV5-1; D: -; length: 16; CDR3: CASSLEAGSGNNEQFF; DNA: TGCGCCAGCAGCTTGGAGGCGGGATCCGGGAACAATGAGCAGTTCTTC
size: -; J: TRBJ2-2; V: TRBV11-2; D: -; length: 14; CDR3: CASSWGRKAGELFF; DNA: TGTGCCAGCAGTTGGGGGCGAAAAGCCGGGGAGCTGTTTTTT
size: -; J: TRBJ2-1; V: TRBV4-2; D: TRBD2; length: 16; CDR3: CASSPLLAGGQDEQFF; DNA: TGTGCCAGCAGCCCTCTACTAGCGGGAGGGCAGGATGAGCAGTTCTTC
size: -; J: TRBJ2-1; V: TRBV7-2; D: -; length: 13; CDR3: CASSLGPRNEQFF; DNA: TGTGCCAGCAGCTTAGGCCCGCGCAATGAGCAGTTCTTC
size: -; J: TRBJ1-3; V: TRBV20-1; D: -; length: 11; CDR3: CSGLAGNTIYF; DNA: TGCAGTGGTCTAGCTGGAAACACCATATATTTT
size: -; J: TRBJ1-2; V: TRBV10-3; D: -; length: 11; CDR3: CAIRAGDGYTF; DNA: TGTGCCATCAGGGCAGGGGATGGCTACACCTTC
size: -; J: TRBJ1-2; V: TRBV5-4; D: -; length: 13; CDR3: CASSLTNNYGYTF; DNA: TGTGCCAGCAGCTTGACAAATAACTATGGCTACACCTTC
size: -; J: TRBJ1-2; V: TRBV14; D: -; length: 12; CDR3: CASGYRNYGYTF; DNA: TGTGCCAGCGGTTACAGAAACTATGGCTACACCTTC
size: -; J: TRBJ2-7; V: TRBV11-3; D: -; length: 18; CDR3: CASSSGSFGHRYTYEQYF; DNA: TGTGCCAGCAGCTCAGGGTCTTTCGGACACCGCTACACCTACGAGCAGTACTTC
size: -; J: TRBJ1-2; V: TRBV2; D: -; length: 13; CDR3: CASRTTGSKGYTF; DNA: TGTGCCAGCAGAACCACAGGGTCTAAAGGCTACACCTTC
size: -; J: TRBJ2-1; V: TRBV3-1/TRBV3-2; D: -; length: 13; CDR3: CASSQTRDNEQFF; DNA: TGTGCCAGCAGCCAGACTCGAGACAATGAGCAGTTCTTC
size: -; J: TRBJ2-7; V: TRBV6-1; D: -; length: 15; CDR3: CASSEPGHLSYEQYF; DNA: TGTGCCAGCAGTGAACCGGGACACCTAAGCTACGAGCAGTACTTC
size: -; J: TRBJ1-6; V: TRBV5-1; D: -; length: 17; CDR3: CASSWMGQVSGSSPLHF; DNA: TGCGCCAGCAGCTGGATGGGGCAGGTCTCAGGAAGTTCACCCCTCCACTTT
size: -; J: TRBJ2-5; V: TRBV6-5; D: -; length: 13; CDR3: CASRTVSLLTQYF; DNA: TGTGCCAGCAGAACAGTCAGTCTACTGACCCAGTACTTC
size: once; J: TRBJ1-1; V: TRBV6-5; D: -; length: 14; CDR3: CASSYVGAGTEAFF; DNA: TGTGCCAGCAGTTACGTGGGGGCCGGCACTGAAGCTTTCTTT
size: -; J: TRBJ2-7; V: TRBV12-3/TRBV12-4; D: TRBD1; length: 13; CDR3: CASRPGTGYEQYF; DNA: TGTGCCAGCAGGCCCGGGACAGGCTACGAGCAGTACTTC
size: -; J: TRBJ2-2; V: TRBV10-3; D: TRBD2; length: 18; CDR3: CAISDRRSAGGHYGELFF; DNA: TGTGCCATCAGTGATCGTCGTTCGGCGGGAGGGCATTACGGGGAGCTGTTTTTT
size: -; J: TRBJ2-7; V: TRBV5-1; D: -; length: 12; CDR3: CASSLEPYEQYF; DNA: TGCGCCAGCAGCTTGGAGCCCTACGAGCAGTACTTC
size: once; J: TRBJ2-7; V: TRBV6-1; D: -; length: 15; CDR3: CASSEAPVRGVLQYF; DNA: TGTGCCAGCAGTGAAGCGCCCGTCAGGGGAGTATTACAGTACTTC
size: -; J: TRBJ1-4; V: TRBV4-1; D: TRBD1; length: 17; CDR3: CASSQVYAPGGNEKLFF; DNA: TGCGCCAGCAGCCAAGTGTATGCCCCAGGGGGAAATGAAAAACTGTTTTTT
size: -; J: TRBJ2-1; V: TRBV6-1; D: -; length: 12; CDR3: CASSEAGDEQFF; DNA: TGTGCCAGCAGTGAAGCAGGGGATGAGCAGTTCTTC
size: once; J: TRBJ2-1; V: TRBV27; D: TRBD2; length: 16; CDR3: CASSFPGTSGKNEQFF; DNA: TGTGCCAGCAGTTTCCCCGGGACTAGCGGGAAGAATGAGCAGTTCTTC
size: -; J: TRBJ2-3; V: TRBV28; D: TRBD2; length: 15; CDR3: CASNDGGRGTDTQYF; DNA: TGTGCCAGCAATGACGGCGGGAGGGGGACAGATACGCAGTATTTT
size: -; J: TRBJ2-1; V: TRBV4-1; D: -; length: 15; CDR3: CASSERGGGENEQFF; DNA: TGCGCCAGCAGCGAAAGGGGTGGCGGGGAGAATGAGCAGTTCTTC
size: -; J: TRBJ1-1; V: TRBV28; D: TRBD1; length: 14; CDR3: CASSSPPDRTEAFF; DNA: TGTGCCAGCAGTTCTCCTCCGGACAGGACTGAAGCTTTCTTT
size: -; J: TRBJ2-3; V: TRBV5-1; D: -; length: 16; CDR3: CASSLVTGVRTDTQYF; DNA: TGCGCCAGCAGCTTGGTAACGGGAGTAAGAACAGATACGCAGTATTTT
size: -; J: TRBJ1-1; V: TRBV28; D: TRBD1; length: 15; CDR3: CASSSPDRVNTEAFF; DNA: TGTGCCAGCAGTTCGCCTGACAGGGTAAACACTGAAGCTTTCTTT
size: -; J: TRBJ2-5; V: TRBV19; D: -; length: 14; CDR3: CASSTLAAQETQYF; DNA: TGTGCCAGTAGTACTCTCGCGGCCCAAGAGACCCAGTACTTC
size: -; J: TRBJ2-3; V: TRBV2; D: -; length: 12; CDR3: CASIQGRDTQYF; DNA: TGTGCCAGTATACAGGGTAGAGATACGCAGTATTTT
size: -; J: TRBJ1-3; V: TRBV5-4; D: -; length: 13; CDR3: CASSLETGTPIYF; DNA: TGTGCCAGCAGCTTGGAAACAGGCACCCCCATATATTTT
size: -; J: TRBJ2-7; V: TRBV7-9; D: TRBD1; length: 11; CDR3: CASSLGDRRSF; DNA: TGTGCCAGCAGCTTGGGGGACAGGAGAAGTTTC
size: -; J: TRBJ2-2; V: TRBV21-1; D: -; length: 19; CDR3: CASSKTESRKGAFTGELFF; DNA: TGTGCCAGCAGCAAAACTGAGAGTAGGAAGGGAGCGTTCACCGGGGAGCTGTTTTTT
size: -; J: TRBJ1-2; V: TRBV6-5; D: TRBD1; length: 13; CDR3: CASSRDRAYGYTF; DNA: TGTGCCAGCAGTCGAGACAGGGCGTATGGCTACACCTTC
size: -; J: TRBJ1-5; V: TRBV11-2; D: -; length: 15; CDR3: CASSLGPGSNQPQHF; DNA: TGTGCCAGCAGCCTGGGGCCGGGTAGCAATCAGCCCCAGCATTTT
size: -; J: TRBJ1-1; V: TRBV19; D: TRBD1; length: 15; CDR3: CASSIRTGAYTEAFF; DNA: TGTGCCAGTAGTATTAGGACAGGAGCTTACACTGAAGCTTTCTTT
size: -; J: TRBJ2-3; V: TRBV5-4; D: -; length: 14; CDR3: CASSLGLQEDTQYF; DNA: TGTGCCAGCAGCTTGGGGCTCCAGGAAGATACGCAGTATTTT
size: -; J: TRBJ2-3; V: TRBV27; D: -; length: 15; CDR3: CASSLRVPLVNTQYF; DNA: TGTGCCAGCAGTTTACGAGTCCCCTTGGTGAATACGCAGTATTTT
size: once; J: TRBJ2-3; V: TRBV6-5; D: TRBD2; length: 14; CDR3: CASSSPGGADTQYF; DNA: TGTGCCAGCAGTTCTCCGGGGGGGGCAGATACGCAGTATTTT
size: once; J: TRBJ2-5; V: TRBV29-1; D: -; length: 12; CDR3: CSVRQGQETQYF; DNA: TGCAGCGTCCGGCAGGGTCAAGAGACCCAGTACTTC
size: -; J: TRBJ2-1; V: TRBV27; D: TRBD2; length: 16; CDR3: CASSLSISSGRNEQFF; DNA: TGTGCCAGCAGTTTATCGATTTCTAGCGGGAGGAATGAGCAGTTCTTC
size: -; J: TRBJ2-7; V: TRBV5-4; D: -; length: 14; CDR3: CASSLVQQTNEQYF; DNA: TGTGCCAGCAGCTTGGTACAGCAAACGAACGAGCAGTACTTC
size: few; J: TRBJ2-1; V: TRBV5-1; D: -; length: 15; CDR3: CASSLSWLIYNEQFF; DNA: TGCGCCAGCAGCTTGAGTTGGCTGATCTACAATGAGCAGTTCTTC
size: once; J: TRBJ1-2; V: TRBV30; D: TRBD1; length: 12; CDR3: CAWSTGAYGYTF; DNA: TGTGCCTGGAGTACAGGGGCCTATGGCTACACCTTC
size: -; J: TRBJ2-5; V: TRBV28; D: TRBD2; length: 13; CDR3: CASSTSGGETQYF; DNA: TGTGCCAGCAGTACTAGCGGGGGGGAGACCCAGTACTTC